The next 27 T cell receptor beta chains were all read from a single sample in a study of OX40 agonist ivuxolimab in advanced cancers. Library construction relied on the immunoSEQ multiplex PCR assay. TCRdb holds this immuneACCESS table with in-frame rearrangements only. Some clones are missing; in checked studies, unresolved V genes explain under half, and the rest has no known cause. The sample includes about 54,000 clones, with 91% observed a single time. The biggest ten clones account for 8.7% of the sample. The specimen was CD4+ or CD8+ T cells sorted from blood, collected in a trial of the OX40 agonist ivuxolimab. These receptors all stem from an adult with an advanced solid tumor such as melanoma, head and neck, liver or kidney cancer.

The chain combines TRBV7-9 with TRBJ1-1; 8 bases line up with TRBD1. The V and J ends lost 4 bases and 3 bases, in that order; junction bases with no gene match: 1. Germline V CDR1 and CDR2: SEHNR, FQNEAQ (reference sequence). The CDR3 extends over 13 amino acids. For the CDR3, the DNA is TGTGCCAGCAGCTCCAGGGGGCACACTGAAGCTTTCTTT. It specifies CASSSRGHTEAFF.

This chain links TRBV4-1 with TRBJ2-2, with D unresolved. The CDR3 runs to 16 residues. Per germline, CDR1 MGHRA and CDR2 YSYEKL. Trimming took off 0 bases at V and 4 bases at J, with 12 bases between the two ends. CDR3 DNA sequence: TGCGCCAGCAGCCAAGAAAAGGGTGTAGGCACCGGGGAGCTGTTTTTT. Translating it yields CASSQEKGVGTGELFF.

V gene TRBV9 combines with J gene TRBJ2-2; tentative D call: TRBD1 (6 bases). The V and J ends lost 0 bases and 1 base respectively, with 7 bases between them. The CDR3 loop spans 15 amino acids. CDR1 and CDR2 (germline): SGDLS, YYNGEE. DNA of the CDR3: TGTGCCAGCAGCGTAGAGGGGGTGAACACCGGGGAGCTGTTTTTT. Translated: CASSVEGVNTGELFF. Full variable domain (remainder filled in from reference TRBV9 and TRBJ2-2): DSGVTQTPKHLITATGQRVTLRCSPRSGDLSVYWYQQSLDQGLQFLIQYYNGEERAKGNILERFSAQQFPDLHSELNLSSLELGDSALYFCASSVEGVNTGELFFGEGSRLTVL.

This clone was observed once. The chain is built from TRBV7-9 and TRBJ1-4; 9 bases are shared with TRBD1. CDR3 length equals 17 residues. Germline CDR1 and CDR2: SEHNR and FQNEAQ (reference sequence). The junction had 13 bases not matched to a gene; V was cut back by 4 bases and J by 7 bases. CDR3 sequence reads: CASSSPNPGQGGEKLFF. CDR3 coding DNA: TGTGCCAGCAGCTCCCCTAATCCGGGACAGGGTGGTGAAAAACTGTTTTTT.

This clone was seen a handful of times. V gene TRBV28 combines with J gene TRBJ1-1, with D unresolved. V was cut by 6 bases and J by 7 bases, with 18 bases left in between. The CDR3 is 14 amino acids. Germline assignment: CDR1 MDHEN and CDR2 SYDVKM. The CDR3 DNA is TGTGCCAGCAGCGAGAACAACGAACATGGTGAAGCTTTCTTT. Its translation: CASSENNEHGEAFF.

The chain has TRBV9 and TRBJ2-7; no definite D call. Trimming pared 0 bases from V and 0 bases from J, leaving 7 bases between. CDR1 SGDLS and CDR2 YYNGEE come from the germline V gene. CDR3 length: 14 amino acids. CDR3 region: CASSVVPNSYEQYF. The CDR3 DNA sequence: TGTGCCAGCAGCGTAGTTCCCAACTCCTACGAGCAGTACTTC. The full variable domain, in which reference TRBV9 and TRBJ2-7 provide the parts outside the CDR3, is DSGVTQTPKHLITATGQRVTLRCSPRSGDLSVYWYQQSLDQGLQFLIQYYNGEERAKGNILERFSAQQFPDLHSELNLSSLELGDSALYFCASSVVPNSYEQYFGPGTRLTVT.

The chain has TRBV7-9 and TRBJ2-3; tentative D call: TRBD1 (5 bases). V was cut by 5 bases and J by 1 base, with 25 bases left in between. The CDR3 contains 19 residues. From germline, CDR1 is SEHNR and CDR2 FQNEAQ (reference sequence). CDR3 region: CASSDSTSNSGPRTDTQYF. DNA of the CDR3: TGTGCCAGCAGCGACAGTACCTCCAACTCGGGTCCTCGCACAGATACGCAGTATTTT.

This chain joins TRBV28 and TRBJ2-7; no firm D call. CDR3 length: 14 amino acids. Trimming removed 3 bases from V and 3 bases from J, with 12 bases in between. Germline CDR1 and CDR2: MDHEN and SYDVKM. The CDR3 nucleotides read TGTGCCAGCAGTTTGCTTGGGTTCGACTACGAGCAGTACTTC. This sequence encodes CASSLLGFDYEQYF. Complete variable domain (other parts from reference TRBV28 and TRBJ2-7): DVKVTQSSRYLVKRTGEKVFLECVQDMDHENMFWYRQDPGLGLRLIYFSYDVKMKEKGDIPEGYSVSREKKERFSLILESASTNQTSMYLCASSLLGFDYEQYFGPGTRLTVT.

This chain connects TRBV27 to TRBJ2-3; maybe TRBD1 (6 bases). The CDR3 has 15 residues. The germline V gene encodes CDR1 MNHEY and CDR2 SMNVEV (reference sequence). V lost 8 bases and J lost 3, with 18 bases in between. The CDR3 spells CASGLAGVMTDTQYF. CDR3 sequence (DNA): TGTGCCAGCGGGTTGGCAGGGGTTATGACAGATACGCAGTATTTT.

This clone occurred a few times. V gene TRBV28 combines with J gene TRBJ2-7; D uncertain. V was clipped by 1 base and J by 2 bases, with 9 bases between them. CDR1 and CDR2 (germline): MDHEN, SYDVKM. The CDR3 totals 14 residues. As DNA, the CDR3 is TGTGCCAGCAGTTTATTGGCGGATCCCTACGAGCAGTACTTC. Amino acid sequence: CASSLLADPYEQYF.

The genes are TRBV6-6 and TRBJ2-7; D remains unclear. V lost 2 bases to trimming and J lost 2 bases, with 10 bases between them. This CDR3 has 14 residues. CDR1 and CDR2 (germline): MNHNY, SVGAGI (reference sequence). The chain's CDR3 is CASSYPQRPYEQYF. The CDR3 nucleotides are TGTGCCAGCAGTTACCCGCAGCGCCCCTACGAGCAGTACTTC.

The rearrangement joins TRBV4-1 to TRBJ2-7; D unresolved. From germline, CDR1 is MGHRA and CDR2 YSYEKL. V shed 0 bases and J shed 0 bases, with 12 bases lying between them. The CDR3 runs 16 residues. In DNA form, the CDR3 reads TGCGCCAGCAGCCAAGATCGGGCGGAATCCTCCTACGAGCAGTACTTC. Protein product: CASSQDRAESSYEQYF.

J is TRBJ2-1 and V is TRBV18, with D perhaps being TRBD1 or TRBD2 (5 bases each). CDR1 is KGHSH, CDR2 LQKENI, per germline. The CDR3 contains 16 residues. V lost 3 bases to trimming and J lost 0 bases, with 12 bases between them. The CDR3 spells CASSPRDRLSYNEQFF. The DNA for the CDR3 is TGTGCCAGCTCACCGAGGGACCGACTCTCCTACAATGAGCAGTTCTTC.

The rearrangement uses TRBV4-3 and TRBJ1-6; D is uncertain. This CDR3 is built from 17 residues. V was cut by 0 bases and J by 10 bases, with 19 bases left in between. In germline, CDR1 is LGHNA, CDR2 YSLEER. This CDR3 reads CASSQDLRYLVGSPLHF. The DNA of the CDR3 is TGCGCCAGCAGCCAAGATTTAAGGTATCTGGTTGGATCACCCCTCCACTTT.

Comment on this clone: This sample also contains other DNA sequences that code for the same CDR3. CDR3 protein: CASSVGGSTEAFF. Here the CDR3 DNA reads TGTGCCAGCAGCGTAGGTGGGTCGACTGAAGCTTTCTTT. The chain employs TRBV9 and TRBJ1-1; unclear D gene. The CDR3 is made up of 13 amino acids. Trimming shortened V by 0 bases and J by 5 bases, and 8 bases separated the two germline ends. The V gene's germline CDR1 is SGDLS and CDR2 YYNGEE. Variable domain in full (rest from reference TRBV9 and TRBJ1-1): DSGVTQTPKHLITATGQRVTLRCSPRSGDLSVYWYQQSLDQGLQFLIQYYNGEERAKGNILERFSAQQFPDLHSELNLSSLELGDSALYFCASSVGGSTEAFFGQGTRLTVV.

For this clone: The same CDR3 is also encoded by other DNA sequences in this sample. V is TRBV27 and J is TRBJ2-1; 12 nucleotides line up with TRBD2. The CDR3 runs 16 residues. From germline, CDR1 is MNHEY and CDR2 SMNVEV (reference sequence). The V segment lost 5 bases and the J segment 8 bases; nucleotides outside the gene matches: 10. The CDR3: CASSLMLAGGPHEQFF. The DNA of the CDR3 is TGTGCCAGCAGTCTCATGCTAGCGGGAGGGCCTCATGAGCAGTTCTTC.

The genes are TRBV9 and TRBJ2-7, with 8 bases identical to TRBD2. Germline CDR1 is SGDLS and CDR2 is YYNGEE. There are 15 residues in the CDR3. V lost 0 bases to trimming and J lost 2 bases; unmatched junction nucleotides: 4. This CDR3 reads CASSVEAGDPYEQYF. CDR3 sequence (DNA): TGTGCCAGCAGCGTAGAAGCGGGGGACCCCTACGAGCAGTACTTC.

The chain recombines TRBV13 with TRBJ2-5; 14 nucleotides agree with TRBD2. With V trimmed by 5 bases and J by 7 bases, 6 bases remained unmatched. Germline V gene lookup returns CDR1 PRHDT and CDR2 FYEKMQ (reference sequence). The CDR3 loop spans 15 amino acids. The CDR3 DNA follows: TGTGCCAGCAGCCTCACGGGGACTAGCGGGGGGACCCAGTACTTC. Protein sequence: CASSLTGTSGGTQYF. The full variable domain, completed using reference TRBV13 and TRBJ2-5, is AAGVIQSPRHLIKEKRETATLKCYPIPRHDTVYWYQQGPGQDPQFLISFYEKMQSDKGSIPDRFSAQQFSDYHSELNMSSLELGDSALYFCASSLTGTSGGTQYFGPGTRLLVL.

The chain carries TRBV14 and TRBJ2-7; perhaps TRBD1 as D (6 bases). The CDR3 consists of 18 residues. Germline V gene lookup returns CDR1 SGHDN and CDR2 FVKESK. V lost 4 bases and J 4 bases, leaving 26 bases between the germline ends. CDR3 in amino acids: CASSPFLGRQGSPYEQYF. In nucleotides, the CDR3 is TGTGCCAGCAGCCCCTTCTTAGGTAGGCAGGGGTCTCCGTACGAGCAGTACTTC.

CDR3 in DNA: TGTGCCAGCAGTCCCGAGCAGTACTTC. Its translation is CASSPEQYF. V usage is TRBV25-1 and J usage is TRBJ2-7, with D unresolved. CDR1 MGHDK and CDR2 SYGVNS come from the germline V gene. V was clipped by 5 bases and J by 6 bases, with 2 bases between them. The CDR3 totals 9 residues.

The chain carries TRBV25-1 and TRBJ2-7, with D possibly being TRBD1 (6 bases). Germline assignment: CDR1 MGHDK and CDR2 SYGVNS. Between the trimmed V and J ends, which lost 2 bases and 2 bases, there was a span of 13 bases. There are 15 residues in the CDR3. CDR3 in DNA: TGTGCCAGCAGTGAACCAAAGACAGGAGCCTACGAGCAGTACTTC. As protein: CASSEPKTGAYEQYF.

The chain uses TRBV7-9 and TRBJ2-7; 8 bases fit TRBD1. The CDR3 loop spans 15 amino acids. In germline, CDR1 is SEHNR, CDR2 FQNEAQ (reference sequence). Trimming removed 4 bases from V and 5 bases from J; junction bases left unmatched: 10. The CDR3 region is CASSSPDRGVHEQYF. For the CDR3, the DNA is TGTGCCAGCAGCTCCCCCGACAGGGGCGTTCACGAGCAGTACTTC. Full variable domain (rest looked up from reference TRBV7-9 and TRBJ2-7): DTGVSQNPRHKITKRGQNVTFRCDPISEHNRLYWYRQTLGQGPEFLTYFQNEAQLEKSRLLSDRFSAERPKGSFSTLEIQRTEQGDSAMYLCASSSPDRGVHEQYFGPGTRLTVT.

This clone was observed a single time. The chain carries TRBV9 and TRBJ2-1, with TRBD2 identical over 9 bases. Germline V gene data show CDR1 as SGDLS and CDR2 as YYNGEE. Losses at the gene ends were 4 bases for V and 4 bases for J; bases not matched to a gene: 9. The CDR3 is 16 amino acids. CDR3 residues: CASSPFSSGIYNEQFF. CDR3 bases: TGTGCCAGCAGCCCTTTCTCTAGCGGGATTTACAATGAGCAGTTCTTC.

This chain joins TRBV27 and TRBJ2-7; weak D call: TRBD2 (7 bases). The CDR3 runs 13 residues. Germline CDR1 is MNHEY and CDR2 is SMNVEV (reference sequence). V lost 8 bases to trimming and J lost 7 bases, with 18 bases between them. The CDR3 nucleotides read TGTGCCAGCTCAACCATGGGGGGGACAGAGCAGTACTTC. Translating gives CASSTMGGTEQYF.

CDR3 nucleotide sequence: TGTGCCTGGAGTGTAATGTCAGGGAGCTATGGCTACACCTTC. Translated: CAWSVMSGSYGYTF. The V call is TRBV30, the J call TRBJ1-2, with D possibly TRBD1 on 5 matching bases. The CDR3 totals 14 residues. Germline CDR1 and CDR2: GTSNPN and SVGIG (reference sequence). V dropped 0 bases and J dropped 4 bases, with 12 bases sitting between them.

This clone was recorded once. The germline gene is not matched at one end of the junction; a read error may be the cause. Other DNA sequences of this sample code for an identical CDR3. The V gene is TRBV2, the J gene TRBJ1-1; D perhaps matches TRBD1 (5 bases). The CDR3 has 16 amino acids. Germline values: CDR1 SNHLY, CDR2 FYNNEI. The CDR3 loop reads CASSTATDTLNTEAFF. The CDR3 nucleotides read TGTGCCAGCAGTACCGCGACAGATACATTGAATACTGAAGCTTTCTTT.

The rearrangement joins TRBV4-3 to TRBJ1-1; 7 bases are shared with TRBD1. The CDR3 is 15 residues long. Trimming at V came to 0 bases and at J to 0 bases, leaving 1 base not matched to a gene. Germline V lookup: CDR1 LGHNA, CDR2 YSLEER. CDR3 residues: CASSQDRGLNTEAFF. The CDR3 DNA reads TGCGCCAGCAGCCAAGATAGGGGGCTGAACACTGAAGCTTTCTTT.